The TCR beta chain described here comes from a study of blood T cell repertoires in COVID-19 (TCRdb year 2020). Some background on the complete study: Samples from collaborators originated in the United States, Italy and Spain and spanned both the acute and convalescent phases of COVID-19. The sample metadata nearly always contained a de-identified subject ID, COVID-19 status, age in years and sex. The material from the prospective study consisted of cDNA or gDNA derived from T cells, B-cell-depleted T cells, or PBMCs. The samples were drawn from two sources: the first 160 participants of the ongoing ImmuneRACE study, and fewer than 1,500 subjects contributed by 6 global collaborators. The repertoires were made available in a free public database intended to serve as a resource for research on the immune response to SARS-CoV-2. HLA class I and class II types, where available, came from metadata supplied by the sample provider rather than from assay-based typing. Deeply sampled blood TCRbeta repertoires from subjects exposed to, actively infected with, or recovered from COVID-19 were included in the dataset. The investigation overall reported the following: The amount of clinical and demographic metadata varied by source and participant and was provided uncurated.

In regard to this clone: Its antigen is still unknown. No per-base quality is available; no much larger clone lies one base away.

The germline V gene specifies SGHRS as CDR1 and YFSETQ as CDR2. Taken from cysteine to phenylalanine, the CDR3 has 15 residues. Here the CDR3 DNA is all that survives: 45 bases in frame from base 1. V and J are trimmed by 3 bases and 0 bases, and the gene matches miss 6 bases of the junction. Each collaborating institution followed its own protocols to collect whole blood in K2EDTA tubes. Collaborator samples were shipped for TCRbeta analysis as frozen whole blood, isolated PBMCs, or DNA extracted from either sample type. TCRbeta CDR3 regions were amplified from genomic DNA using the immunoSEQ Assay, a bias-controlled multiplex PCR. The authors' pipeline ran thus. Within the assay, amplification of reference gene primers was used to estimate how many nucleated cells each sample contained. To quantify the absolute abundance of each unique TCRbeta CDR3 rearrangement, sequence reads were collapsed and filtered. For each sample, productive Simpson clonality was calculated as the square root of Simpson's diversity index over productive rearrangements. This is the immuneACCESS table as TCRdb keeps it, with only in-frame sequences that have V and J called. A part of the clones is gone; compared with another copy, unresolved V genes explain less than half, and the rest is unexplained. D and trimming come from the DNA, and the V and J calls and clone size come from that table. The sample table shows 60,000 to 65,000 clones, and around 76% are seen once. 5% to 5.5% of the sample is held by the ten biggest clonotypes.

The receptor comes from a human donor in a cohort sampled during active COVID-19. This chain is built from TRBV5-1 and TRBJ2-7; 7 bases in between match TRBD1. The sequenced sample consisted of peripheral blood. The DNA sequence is TGCGCCAGCAGCTCGGGACAGAGTGTCTCCTACGAGCAGTACTTC. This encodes CASSSGQSVSYEQYF.